The clone carrying this T cell receptor (beta chain) has a count of ten or more. V was cut by 0 bases and J by 0 bases, with 12 bases left in between. The germline gives CDR1 DFQATT, CDR2 SNEGSKA (reference sequence). CDR3 length: 15 residues. TCRdb itself ran the 5' RACE reads through MiXCR, one entry per CDR3 protein. Here the sample spans roughly 43,000 distinct CDR3 sequences, 1.9% being singletons. The sample belongs to a study of neurological immune-mediated disorders. The receptor was isolated from a woman aged 40 to 50 with multiple sclerosis. The genes are TRBV20-1 and TRBJ2-7; D possibly uses TRBD1 or TRBD2 (5 bases each). The sequenced sample was PBMCs. The DNA for the CDR3 is TGCAGTGCTAGAGAGGGCCGGGACCTCTCCTACGAGCAGTACTTC. Translation: CSAREGRDLSYEQYF.